This T cell receptor (beta chain) is from a study of molecular identifiers for immune sequencing clone quantification. Study findings and constraints: Clone sizes that are highly expanded could be underestimated when identical TCR molecules share a barcode. Jurkat TCR RNA spiked in from one cell (amid about a million naive cells) was reportedly detectable.

The CDR3 has 17 amino acids. Per germline, CDR1 SGHDT and CDR2 YYEEEE. Trimming cost V 4 bases and J 1 base, with 18 bases left between them. This clonotype was seen a few times. As yet, its antigen is unknown. Bulk TCR libraries were made with methods that had been previously described and with listed TCR primers. TCRdb ran MiXCR on the PCR reads and lists one entry per CDR3 protein. The table has fewer than 350,000 distinct CDR3 sequences, over 20% seen once; the top ten hold approximately 0.74%. Sorting selected naive CD8 T cells with a CD8+CD4-CCR7+CD45RA+ phenotype. This sequence originates from a human donor in good health. Some libraries in this study had Jurkat cell RNA spiked in. Source material: naive CD8+ T cells from blood, with Jurkat cell RNA spiked in. The subset: FACS-sorted CD8+CD4-CCR7+CD45RA+ naive T cells. J is TRBJ2-4 and V is TRBV5-6; no reliable D call. This CDR3 reads CASSVAGSTVAKNIQYF. CDR3 in DNA: TGTGCCAGCAGCGTAGCTGGGTCGACGGTCGCCAAAAACATTCAGTACTTC.